This T cell receptor beta chain was profiled in a study of blood T cell repertoires in COVID-19. Study-level information: The origin of the acute and convalescent COVID-19 samples was the United States, Italy and Spain. Sources were T cells, B-cell-depleted T cells, or PBMCs; the material itself was cDNA or gDNA.

Original processing notes: Quantification of nucleated cells was approximated via reference gene primer amplification. This table comes from immunoSEQ multiplex PCR, and its TCRdb copy is limited to in-frame clones, with some not included. V, J and clone size reflect that table, while D and trimming were determined from the DNA. The sample consists of 150,000 to 200,000 clones, about 80% of them appearing once. Germline V CDR1 and CDR2: SNHLY, FYNNEI. V lost 8 bases and J lost 2; bases outside the gene matches: 3. The CDR3 has 13 amino acids. Material for sequencing was peripheral blood. This chain joins TRBV2 and TRBJ1-3; TRBD1 agrees at 7 bases. This clonotype was sampled from an elderly woman with acute or convalescent COVID-19. The CDR3 region has the DNA TGTGCCAGCCAAGACAGGGCTGGAAACACCATATATTTT. Protein: CASQDRAGNTIYF.